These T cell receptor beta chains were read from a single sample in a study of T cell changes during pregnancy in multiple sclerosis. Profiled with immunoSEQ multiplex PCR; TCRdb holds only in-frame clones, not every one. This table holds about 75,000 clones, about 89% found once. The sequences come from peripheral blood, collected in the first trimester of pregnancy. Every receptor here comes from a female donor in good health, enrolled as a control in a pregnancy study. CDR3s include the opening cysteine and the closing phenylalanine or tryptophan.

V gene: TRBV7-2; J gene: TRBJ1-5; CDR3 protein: CASSPRRDRGQPQHF
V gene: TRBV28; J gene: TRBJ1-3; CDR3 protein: CASSEKTGAGNTIYF
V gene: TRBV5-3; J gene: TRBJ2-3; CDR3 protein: CARSFGRVGDTQYF
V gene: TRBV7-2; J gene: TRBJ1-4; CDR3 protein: CASSLEVRGEKLFF
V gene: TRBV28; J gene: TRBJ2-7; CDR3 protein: CASSSPGTGGVEQYF
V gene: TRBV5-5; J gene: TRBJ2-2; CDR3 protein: CASSLGAAGSAGELFF
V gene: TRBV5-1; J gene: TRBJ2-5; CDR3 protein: CASSAPGGFEETQYF
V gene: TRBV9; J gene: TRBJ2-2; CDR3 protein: CASSGGPNTGELFF
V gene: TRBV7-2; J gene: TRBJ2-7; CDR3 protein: CASSLDGRSNEQYF
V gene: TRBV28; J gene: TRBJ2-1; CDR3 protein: CASSVTGISVEQFF